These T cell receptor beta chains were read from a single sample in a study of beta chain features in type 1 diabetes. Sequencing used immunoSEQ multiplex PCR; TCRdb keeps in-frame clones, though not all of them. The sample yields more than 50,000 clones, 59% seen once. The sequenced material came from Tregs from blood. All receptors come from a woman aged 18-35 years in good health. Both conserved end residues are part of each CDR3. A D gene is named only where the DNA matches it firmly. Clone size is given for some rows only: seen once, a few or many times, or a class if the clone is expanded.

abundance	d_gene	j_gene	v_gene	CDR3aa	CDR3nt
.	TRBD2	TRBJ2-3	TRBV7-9	CASSFIAGVTDTQYF	TGTGCCAGTTCTTTCATAGCGGGAGTTACAGATACGCAGTATTTT
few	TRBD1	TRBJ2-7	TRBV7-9	CASSRRDRTYEQYF	TGTGCCAGCAGCCGCCGGGACAGGACCTACGAGCAGTACTTC
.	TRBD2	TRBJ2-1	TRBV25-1	CASSDSGGPRYNEQFF	TGTGCCAGCAGTGACAGCGGGGGGCCTCGGTACAATGAGCAGTTCTTC
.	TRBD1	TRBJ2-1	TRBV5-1	CASSLFIRLTGTYNEQFF	TGCGCCAGCAGCTTGTTTATTAGGTTGACAGGGACCTACAATGAGCAGTTCTTC
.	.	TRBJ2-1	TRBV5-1	CASSLGLTYNEQFF	TGCGCCAGCAGCTTAGGACTTACCTACAATGAGCAGTTCTTC
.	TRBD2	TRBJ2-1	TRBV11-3	CASSASGRAGQFF	TGTGCCAGCAGCGCTAGCGGGAGGGCCGGGCAGTTCTTC
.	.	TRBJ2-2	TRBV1	CTSSQGGLAGDGELFF	TGCACCAGCAGCCAAGGGGGACTAGCGGGGGACGGGGAGCTGTTTTTT
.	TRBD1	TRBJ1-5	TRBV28	CASSGTGGWGNQPQHF	TGTGCCAGCAGTGGGACAGGGGGCTGGGGCAATCAGCCCCAGCATTTT
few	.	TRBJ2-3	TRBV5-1	CASSLFLSGYTDTQYF	TGCGCCAGCAGCTTGTTCTTGAGCGGATACACAGATACGCAGTATTTT
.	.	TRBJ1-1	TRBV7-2	CASSRQGRINTEAFF	TGTGCCAGCAGCCGGCAGGGGCGCATCAACACTGAAGCTTTCTTT
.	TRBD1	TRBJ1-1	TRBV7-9	CASDQGANTEAFF	TGTGCCAGCGACCAGGGGGCGAACACTGAAGCTTTCTTT
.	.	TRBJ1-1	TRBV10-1	CASSESTGSPEAFF	TGCGCCAGCAGTGAGTCGACAGGTTCCCCAGAAGCTTTCTTT
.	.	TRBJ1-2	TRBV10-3	CAISETGQTYGYTF	TGTGCCATCAGTGAGACCGGACAGACCTATGGCTACACCTTC
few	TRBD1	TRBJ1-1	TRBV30	CAWSPRGGQGVRTEAFF	TGTGCCTGGAGTCCCCGTGGGGGACAGGGGGTACGAACTGAAGCTTTCTTT
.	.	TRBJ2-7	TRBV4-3	CASSQDDRTNKQYF	TGCGCCAGCAGCCAAGACGACAGGACCAACAAGCAGTACTTC
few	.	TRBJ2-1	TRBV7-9	CASSLAIVHEQFF	TGTGCCAGCAGCTTAGCAATAGTCCATGAGCAGTTCTTC
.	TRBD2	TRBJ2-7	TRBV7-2	CASSLASGAYEQYF	TGTGCCAGCAGCTTGGCTAGCGGGGCCTACGAGCAGTACTTC
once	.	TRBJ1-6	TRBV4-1	CASSQDPQGRNSPLHF	TGCGCCAGCAGCCAAGACCCCCAGGGTAGAAATTCACCCCTCCACTTT
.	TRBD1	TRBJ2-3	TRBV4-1	CASSQDGGTGRTDTQYF	TGCGCCAGCAGCCAAGATGGTGGGACAGGGAGAACAGATACGCAGTATTTT
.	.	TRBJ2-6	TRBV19	CASSIEGAGGANVLTF	TGTGCCAGTAGTATAGAGGGGGCTGGTGGGGCCAACGTCCTGACTTTC
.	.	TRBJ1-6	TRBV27	CASSSSGVTVNSPLHF	TGTGCCAGCAGTTCTAGCGGTGTGACAGTTAATTCACCCCTCCACTTT
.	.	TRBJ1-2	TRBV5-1	CASQTPGGGYTF	TGCGCCAGCCAAACACCGGGAGGAGGCTACACCTTC
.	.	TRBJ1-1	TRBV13	CASSLVVSTEAFF	TGTGCCAGCAGCTTAGTAGTGAGCACTGAAGCTTTCTTT
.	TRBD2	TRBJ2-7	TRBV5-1	CASSPGVIAGTEQYF	TGCGCCAGCAGCCCTGGTGTGATAGCGGGGACCGAGCAGTACTTC
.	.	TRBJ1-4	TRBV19	CASSIRTAHNEKLFF	TGTGCCAGTAGTATTCGGACAGCCCATAATGAAAAACTGTTTTTT
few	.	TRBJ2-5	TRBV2	CASSTGLSPTQYF	TGTGCCAGCAGTACCGGACTGTCCCCGACCCAGTACTTC
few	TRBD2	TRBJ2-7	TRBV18	CASSPPGLGASEQYF	TGTGCCAGCTCACCACCCGGACTAGGAGCTTCCGAGCAGTACTTC
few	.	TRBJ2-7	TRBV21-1	CASSEVRKLGQGVYEQYF	TGTGCCAGCAGCGAAGTTCGGAAGCTGGGACAGGGGGTCTACGAGCAGTACTTC
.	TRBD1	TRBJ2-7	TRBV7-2	CASSWTGGEQYF	TGTGCCAGCAGCTGGACAGGCGGGGAGCAGTACTTC
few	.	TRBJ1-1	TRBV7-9	CASSLAPGLRIGTEAFF	TGTGCCAGCAGCTTAGCCCCAGGGCTGAGAATAGGCACTGAAGCTTTCTTT
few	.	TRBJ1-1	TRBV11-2	CASSPGQNTEAFF	TGTGCCAGCAGCCCTGGACAGAACACTGAAGCTTTCTTT
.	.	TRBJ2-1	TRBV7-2	CASSFGGGTYNEQFF	TGTGCCAGCAGCTTTGGGGGCGGAACCTACAATGAGCAGTTCTTC
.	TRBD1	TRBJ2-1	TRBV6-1	CAAGGQNYNEQFF	TGTGCCGCAGGGGGACAGAACTACAATGAGCAGTTCTTC
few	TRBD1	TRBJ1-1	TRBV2	CATKGDRNTEAFF	TGTGCCACTAAGGGGGACAGGAACACTGAAGCTTTCTTT
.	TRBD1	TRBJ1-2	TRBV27	CASSLNRGQGYTF	TGTGCCAGCAGTTTAAACAGGGGGCAAGGCTACACCTTC
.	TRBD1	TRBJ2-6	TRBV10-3	CAISEPDRAGANVLTF	TGTGCCATCAGTGAGCCCGACAGGGCTGGGGCCAACGTCCTGACTTTC
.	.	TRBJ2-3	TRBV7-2	CASSLEGTADRKF	TGTGCCAGCAGCTTAGAGGGGACGGCCGACAGGAAGTTT
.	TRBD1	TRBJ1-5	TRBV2	CASKDRSSNQPQHF	TGTGCCAGCAAGGACAGGTCTAGCAATCAGCCCCAGCATTTT
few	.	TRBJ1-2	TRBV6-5	CASSYYGGDGYTF	TGTGCCAGCAGTTACTACGGAGGGGACGGCTACACCTTC
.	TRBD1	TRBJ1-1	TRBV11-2	CASSPDRGVEAFF	TGTGCCAGCAGCCCCGACAGGGGCGTTGAAGCTTTCTTT
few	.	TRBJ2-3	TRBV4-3	CASSQGGVTDTQYF	TGCGCCAGCAGCCAAGGCGGGGTGACAGATACGCAGTATTTT
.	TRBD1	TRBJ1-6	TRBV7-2	CASSLAQGGINSPLHF	TGTGCCAGCAGCTTAGCACAGGGGGGTATCAATTCACCCCTCCACTTT
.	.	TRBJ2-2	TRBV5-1	CASSLRVGTGELFF	TGCGCCAGCAGCTTGCGGGTCGGCACCGGGGAGCTGTTTTTT
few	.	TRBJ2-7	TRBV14	CASSQGQGYEQYF	TGTGCCAGCAGCCAAGGCCAGGGCTACGAGCAGTACTTC
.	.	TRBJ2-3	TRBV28	CASPSGLSITDTQYF	TGTGCCAGCCCCTCAGGACTATCAATCACAGATACGCAGTATTTT
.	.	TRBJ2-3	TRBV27	CASVSGFSGVDTQYF	TGTGCCAGCGTATCAGGGTTTTCAGGTGTGGATACGCAGTATTTT